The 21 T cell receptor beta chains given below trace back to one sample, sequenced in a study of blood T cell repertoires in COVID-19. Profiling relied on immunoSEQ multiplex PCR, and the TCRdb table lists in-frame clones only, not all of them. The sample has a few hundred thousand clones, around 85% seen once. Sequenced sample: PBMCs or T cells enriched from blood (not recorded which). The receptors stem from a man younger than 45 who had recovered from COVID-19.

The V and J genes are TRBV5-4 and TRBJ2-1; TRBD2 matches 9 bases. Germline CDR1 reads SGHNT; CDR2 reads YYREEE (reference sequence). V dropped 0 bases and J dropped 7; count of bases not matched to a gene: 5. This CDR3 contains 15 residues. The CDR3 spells CASSLGSGGDNEQFF. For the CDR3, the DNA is TGTGCCAGCAGCTTGGGTAGCGGGGGAGATAATGAGCAGTTCTTC.

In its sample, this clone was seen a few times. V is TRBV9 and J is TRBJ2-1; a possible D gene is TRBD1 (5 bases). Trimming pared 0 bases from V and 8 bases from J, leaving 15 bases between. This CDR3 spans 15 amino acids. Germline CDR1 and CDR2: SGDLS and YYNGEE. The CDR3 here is CASSVGTSFGDEQFF. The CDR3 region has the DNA TGTGCCAGCAGCGTAGGGACATCGTTTGGCGATGAGCAGTTCTTC.

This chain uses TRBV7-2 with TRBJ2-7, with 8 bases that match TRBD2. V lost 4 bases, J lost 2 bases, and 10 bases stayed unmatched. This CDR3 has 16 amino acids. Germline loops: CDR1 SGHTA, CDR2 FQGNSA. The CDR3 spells CASSYRGASGPYEQYF. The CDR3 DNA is TGTGCCAGCAGCTATCGGGGGGCTAGCGGGCCCTACGAGCAGTACTTC.

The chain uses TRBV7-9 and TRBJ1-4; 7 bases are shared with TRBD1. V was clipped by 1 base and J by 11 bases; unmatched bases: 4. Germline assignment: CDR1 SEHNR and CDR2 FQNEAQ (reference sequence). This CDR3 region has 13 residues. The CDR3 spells CASSLDQQGKLFF. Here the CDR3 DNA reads TGTGCCAGCAGCTTAGACCAACAGGGGAAACTGTTTTTT.

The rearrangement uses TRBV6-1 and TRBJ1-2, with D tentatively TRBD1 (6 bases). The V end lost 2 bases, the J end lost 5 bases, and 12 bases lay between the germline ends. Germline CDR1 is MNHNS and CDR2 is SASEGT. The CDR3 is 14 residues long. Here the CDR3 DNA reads TGTGCCAGCAGTGAATTGGGGGCGTCTTATGGCTACACCTTC. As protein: CASSELGASYGYTF.

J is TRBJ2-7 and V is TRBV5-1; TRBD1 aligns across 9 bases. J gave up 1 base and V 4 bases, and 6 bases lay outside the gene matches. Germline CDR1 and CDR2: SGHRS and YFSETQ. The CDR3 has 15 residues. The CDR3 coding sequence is TGCGCCAGCAGCGCTGGGACAGGGTGGTCCTACGAGCAGTACTTC. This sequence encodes CASSAGTGWSYEQYF.

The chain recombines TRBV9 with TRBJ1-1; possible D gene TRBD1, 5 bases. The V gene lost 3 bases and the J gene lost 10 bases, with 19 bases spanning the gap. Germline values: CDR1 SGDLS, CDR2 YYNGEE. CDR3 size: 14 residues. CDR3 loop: CASSAGGVSVGAFF. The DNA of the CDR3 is TGTGCCAGCAGCGCAGGAGGGGTATCTGTGGGAGCTTTCTTT.

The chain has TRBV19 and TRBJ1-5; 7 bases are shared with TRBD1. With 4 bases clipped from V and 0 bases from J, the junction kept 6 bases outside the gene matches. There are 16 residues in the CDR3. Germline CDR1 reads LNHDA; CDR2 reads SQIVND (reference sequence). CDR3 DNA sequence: TGTGCCAGTAGTAACAGGGGTGAAGGTAGCAATCAGCCCCAGCATTTT. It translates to CASSNRGEGSNQPQHF.

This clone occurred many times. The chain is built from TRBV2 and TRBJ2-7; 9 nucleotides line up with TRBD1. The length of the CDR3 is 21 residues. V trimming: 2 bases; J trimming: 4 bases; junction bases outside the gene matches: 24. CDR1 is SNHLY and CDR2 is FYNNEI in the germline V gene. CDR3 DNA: TGTGCCAGCAGTGAAACAGTATCACTTAACCGGGACAGGGAATCGACTTACGAGCAGTACTTC. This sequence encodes CASSETVSLNRDRESTYEQYF.

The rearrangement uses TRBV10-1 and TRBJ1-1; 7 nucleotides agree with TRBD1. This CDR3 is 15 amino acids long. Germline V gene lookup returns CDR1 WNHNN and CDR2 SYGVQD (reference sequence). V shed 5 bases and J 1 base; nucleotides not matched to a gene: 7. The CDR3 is CASSTHTGANTEAFF. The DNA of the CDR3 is TGCGCCAGCAGTACCCACACAGGGGCGAACACTGAAGCTTTCTTT.

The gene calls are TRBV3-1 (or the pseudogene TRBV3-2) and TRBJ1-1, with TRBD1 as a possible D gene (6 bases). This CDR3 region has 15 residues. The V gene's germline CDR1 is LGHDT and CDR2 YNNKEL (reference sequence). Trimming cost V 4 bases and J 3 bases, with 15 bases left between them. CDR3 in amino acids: CASSLRGGAHTEAFF. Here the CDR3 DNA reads TGTGCCAGCAGCCTCCGAGGGGGAGCTCACACTGAAGCTTTCTTT.

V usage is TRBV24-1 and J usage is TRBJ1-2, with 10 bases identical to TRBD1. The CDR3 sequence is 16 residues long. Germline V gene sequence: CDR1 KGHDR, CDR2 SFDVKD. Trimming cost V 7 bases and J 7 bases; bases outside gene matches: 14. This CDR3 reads CATRGRLGTGAGGYTF. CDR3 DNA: TGTGCCACCAGGGGTCGTCTGGGGACAGGGGCCGGTGGCTACACCTTC.

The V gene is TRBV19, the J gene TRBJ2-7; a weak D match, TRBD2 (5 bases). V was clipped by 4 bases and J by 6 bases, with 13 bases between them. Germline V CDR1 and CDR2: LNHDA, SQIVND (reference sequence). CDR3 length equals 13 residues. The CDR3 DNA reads TGTGCCAGTAGTAGGGGTGGCCGGGGCGAGCAGTACTTC. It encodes CASSRGGRGEQYF.

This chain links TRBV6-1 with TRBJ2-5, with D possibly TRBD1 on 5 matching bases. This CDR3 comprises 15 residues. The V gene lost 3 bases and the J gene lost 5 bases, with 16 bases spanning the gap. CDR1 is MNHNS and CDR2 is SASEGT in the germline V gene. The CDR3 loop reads CASSEGRGDLETQYF. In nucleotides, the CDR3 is TGTGCCAGCAGTGAGGGTAGGGGCGATTTGGAGACCCAGTACTTC.

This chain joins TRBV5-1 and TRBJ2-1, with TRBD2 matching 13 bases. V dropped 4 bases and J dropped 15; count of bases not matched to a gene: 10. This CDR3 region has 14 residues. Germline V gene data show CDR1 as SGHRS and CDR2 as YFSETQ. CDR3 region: CASSPGTSGNGGFF. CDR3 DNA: TGCGCCAGCAGCCCGGGGACTAGCGGGAACGGGGGGTTCTTC.

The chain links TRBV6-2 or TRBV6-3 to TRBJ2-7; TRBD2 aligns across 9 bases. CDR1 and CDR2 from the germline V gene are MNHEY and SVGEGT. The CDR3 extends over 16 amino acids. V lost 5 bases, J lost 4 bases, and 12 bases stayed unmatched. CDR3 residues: CASSHPGSGGGYEQYF. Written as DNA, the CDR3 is TGTGCCAGCAGTCACCCCGGTAGCGGGGGTGGTTACGAGCAGTACTTC.

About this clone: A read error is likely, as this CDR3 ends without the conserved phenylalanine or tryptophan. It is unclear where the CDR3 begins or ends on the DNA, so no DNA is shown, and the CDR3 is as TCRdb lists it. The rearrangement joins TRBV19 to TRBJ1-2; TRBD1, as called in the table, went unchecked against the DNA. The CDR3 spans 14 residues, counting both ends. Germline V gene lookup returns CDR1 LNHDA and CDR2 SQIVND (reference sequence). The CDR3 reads CASTASSGPRKGDP.

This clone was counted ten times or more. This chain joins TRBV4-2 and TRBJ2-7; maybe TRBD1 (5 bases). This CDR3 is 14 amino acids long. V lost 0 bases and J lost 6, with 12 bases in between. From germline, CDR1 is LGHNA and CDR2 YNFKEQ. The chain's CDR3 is CASSQEKWGSEQYF. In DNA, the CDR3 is TGTGCCAGCAGCCAAGAGAAGTGGGGCAGCGAGCAGTACTTC.

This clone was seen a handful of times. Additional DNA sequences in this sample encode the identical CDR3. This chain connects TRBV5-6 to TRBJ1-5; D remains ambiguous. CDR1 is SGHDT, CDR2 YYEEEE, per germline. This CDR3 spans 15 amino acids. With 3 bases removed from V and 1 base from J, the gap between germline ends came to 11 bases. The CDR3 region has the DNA TGTGCCAGCAGCTCCGCTTCGGGGAGCAATCAGCCCCAGCATTTT. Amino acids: CASSSASGSNQPQHF.

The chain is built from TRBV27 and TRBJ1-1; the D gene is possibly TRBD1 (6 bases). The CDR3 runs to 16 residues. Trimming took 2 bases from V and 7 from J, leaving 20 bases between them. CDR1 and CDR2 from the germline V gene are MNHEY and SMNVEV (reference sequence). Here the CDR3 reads CASSLRPNTGFGEAFF. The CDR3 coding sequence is TGTGCCAGCAGTTTAAGGCCCAACACAGGGTTCGGTGAAGCTTTCTTT.

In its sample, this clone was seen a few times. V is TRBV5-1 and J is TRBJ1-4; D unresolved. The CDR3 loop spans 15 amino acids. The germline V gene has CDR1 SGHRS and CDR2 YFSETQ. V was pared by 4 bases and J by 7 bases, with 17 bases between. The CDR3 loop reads CASSPVPGLSEKLFF. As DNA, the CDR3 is TGCGCCAGCAGCCCGGTACCGGGGTTAAGTGAAAAACTGTTTTTT.